A selection of T cell receptor beta chains follows, all from one sample in a study of tumor-infiltrating lymphocytes in localized non-small cell lung cancer. The method was immunoSEQ multiplex PCR; TCRdb's version includes in-frame clones alone and lacks a portion of them. The sample contains about 10,000 clones, around 74% of which appear only once. Sequencing used uninvolved lung tissue not adjacent to the tumor. The receptors derive from a human donor with non-small cell lung cancer. Each CDR3 is given with its conserved first and last residue. The D gene is left open where the match is weak. Where a row states a size, it is once, few, many or the class of an expanded clone; other rows omit it.

cdr3_length d_call clone_size j_call v_call cdr3_nt cdr3_aa
14 . few TRBJ1-2 TRBV7-2 TGTGCCAGCAGCCCCGCCGGGGTGGCCTATGGCTACACCTTC CASSPAGVAYGYTF
13 . . TRBJ2-4 TRBV2 TGTGCCAGCAGTGGAGGGACCAAAAACATTCAGTACTTC CASSGGTKNIQYF
16 . . TRBJ2-3 TRBV7-8 TGTGCCAGCAGCTTAGCGATAGCGGCCTCCACAGATACGCAGTATTTT CASSLAIAASTDTQYF
13 . . TRBJ1-2 TRBV18 TGTGCCAGCTCTAGCTTGCCCTTGGATGGCTACACCTTC CASSSLPLDGYTF
14 . . TRBJ1-1 TRBV6-5 TGTGCCAGCAGTTACTTGACGGGGAACACTGAAGCTTTCTTT CASSYLTGNTEAFF
13 TRBD1 . TRBJ1-2 TRBV2 TGTGCCAGCAGTATTCAGGGGGGCTATGGCTACACCTTC CASSIQGGYGYTF
12 . once TRBJ2-7 TRBV15 TGTGCCACCAGCCCCTCGGGTCGAGAGCAGTACTTC CATSPSGREQYF
16 TRBD2 few TRBJ2-1 TRBV6-4 TGTGCCAGCAGTGACAGACTAGCGGGGGGGCCGGATGAGCAGTTCTTC CASSDRLAGGPDEQFF
15 . once TRBJ1-1 TRBV4-1 TGCGCCAGCAGCCAATCCGAGCACCGGGCCACTGAAGCTTTCTTT CASSQSEHRATEAFF
12 . once TRBJ1-5 TRBV6-6 TGTGCCATCGCCCAGGGCAATCAGCCCCAGCATTTT CAIAQGNQPQHF
13 . few TRBJ1-5 TRBV19 TGTGCCAGCGCGGACAGACCCAATCAGCCCCAGCATTTT CASADRPNQPQHF
13 . . TRBJ1-2 TRBV9 TGTGCCAGCAGCCCTCGGGACAACTATGGCTACACCTTC CASSPRDNYGYTF
13 . . TRBJ1-2 TRBV5-6 TGTGCCAGCAGAACGGACAGTAACTATGGCTACACCTTC CASRTDSNYGYTF
14 . few TRBJ2-7 TRBV4-1 TGCGCCAGCAGCCCCCCCAGAATGAGGCACGAGCAGTACTTC CASSPPRMRHEQYF